The 17 T cell receptor beta chains below come from one sample, sequenced in a study of cytomegalovirus exposure and HLA in healthy donors (dated by TCRdb to 2016 to 2017). Library generation was performed with the immunoSEQ multiplex PCR assay. The multiplex PCR relied on a mix of 60 forward primers for TCR Vbeta segments and 13 reverse primers for TCR Jbeta segments. TCRdb mirrors the immuneACCESS table, restricted to in-frame sequences. Some clones are absent from its copies; in checked studies, under half trace to an unresolved V gene, and the reason for the others is unknown. The sample profile shows about 110,000 clones; around 77% of them were found once. Less than 6% of the sample comes from the top ten. Sequencing was carried out using PBMCs. The receptor set was obtained from a woman under 40 in good health and CMV-seropositive.

The chain employs TRBV4-1 and TRBJ1-6, with 7 positions matching TRBD1. This CDR3 region has 15 residues. The V gene end was trimmed by 4 bases and the J gene end by 9 bases; junction bases not matched to a gene: 9. Germline-derived CDR1 and CDR2 are MGHRA and YSYEKL. The CDR3 loop is CASSRLEQGISPLHF. CDR3 nucleotides: TGCGCCAGCAGCCGTCTCGAACAGGGGATTTCACCCCTCCACTTT.

The genes are TRBV7-9 and TRBJ2-2; maybe TRBD2 (5 bases). This CDR3 has 15 residues. V was shortened by 8 bases and J by 0 bases, with 13 bases between the two germline ends. Germline lookup yields CDR1 SEHNR and CDR2 FQNEAQ (reference sequence). The CDR3 here is CASSRDSSNTGELFF. CDR3 bases: TGTGCCAGCTCTCGGGATAGTTCGAACACCGGGGAGCTGTTTTTT.

The chain joins TRBV19 to TRBJ1-1; D gene unclear. The CDR3 has 14 residues. V lost 4 bases to trimming and J lost 5 bases, with 14 bases between them. In germline, CDR1 is LNHDA, CDR2 SQIVND (reference sequence). The chain's CDR3 is CASSTTYSGTEAFF. The CDR3, as DNA: TGTGCCAGTAGTACAACCTACTCGGGGACTGAAGCTTTCTTT.

The rearrangement joins TRBV9 to TRBJ1-1; D is possibly TRBD1 (6 bases). CDR3 size: 14 residues. CDR1 and CDR2 (germline): SGDLS, YYNGEE. V was shortened by 3 bases and J by 1 base, with 10 bases between the two germline ends. DNA of the CDR3: TGTGCCAGCAGCGAAACAGGGCAGAACACTGAAGCTTTCTTT. Translation gives CASSETGQNTEAFF.

J is TRBJ2-5 and V is TRBV7-9; 7 bases are a match to TRBD1. This CDR3 is built from 15 residues. In germline, CDR1 is SEHNR, CDR2 FQNEAQ (reference sequence). The J segment lost 4 bases and the V segment lost 1 base, leaving 6 bases of the junction unmatched. The chain's CDR3 is CASSLGDRVAETQYF. CDR3 DNA sequence: TGTGCCAGCAGCTTAGGAGACAGGGTTGCAGAGACCCAGTACTTC.

This sequence joins TRBV5-6 and TRBJ2-7; D gene unclear. The CDR3 has 11 residues. Germline V gene data show CDR1 as SGHDT and CDR2 as YYEEEE. The V end lost 4 bases, the J end lost 3 bases, and 5 bases lay between the germline ends. The CDR3 loop reads CASSLDYEQYF. The DNA for the CDR3 is TGTGCCAGCAGCCTAGACTACGAGCAGTACTTC.

The chain carries TRBV10-3 and TRBJ1-2; D remains ambiguous. CDR3 length: 14 amino acids. Trimming removed 7 bases from V and 7 bases from J, with 19 bases in between. CDR1 ENHRY and CDR2 SYGVKD come from the germline V gene. As DNA, the CDR3 is TGTGCCATCACGCCAGGTTTCAACCCTCCTGGCTACACCTTC. Translated, it gives CAITPGFNPPGYTF.

This clone was observed a few times. The chain has TRBV9 and TRBJ1-1, with 11 bases that match TRBD1. V gave up 3 bases and J gave up 5 bases; unmatched junction bases: 6. CDR3 length equals 15 residues. Per the germline V gene, CDR1 is SGDLS and CDR2 is YYNGEE. CDR3 in amino acids: CASSGLDRGRTEAFF. The CDR3 region has the DNA TGTGCCAGCAGCGGGTTGGACAGGGGGCGGACTGAAGCTTTCTTT. Looking up the rest from reference TRBV9 and TRBJ1-1 gives the full variable domain: DSGVTQTPKHLITATGQRVTLRCSPRSGDLSVYWYQQSLDQGLQFLIQYYNGEERAKGNILERFSAQQFPDLHSELNLSSLELGDSALYFCASSGLDRGRTEAFFGQGTRLTVV.

The chain combines TRBV29-1 with TRBJ2-5, with TRBD2 as a possible D gene (5 bases). Trimming removed 1 base from V and 1 base from J, with 10 bases in between. Germline CDR1 reads SQVTM; CDR2 reads ANQGSEA. The CDR3 is 14 amino acids. CDR3 nucleotide sequence: TGCAGCGTTGAAGCGGGGAGCGTCCAAGAGACCCAGTACTTC. Protein: CSVEAGSVQETQYF.

V usage is TRBV2 and J usage is TRBJ1-1; D unresolved. Per the germline V gene, CDR1 is SNHLY and CDR2 is FYNNEI. The CDR3 consists of 13 residues. Trimming took off 8 bases at V and 5 bases at J, with 15 bases between the two ends. This chain's CDR3 is CASLTNERTEAFF. CDR3 bases: TGTGCCAGCTTGACCAATGAGAGGACTGAAGCTTTCTTT.

The CDR3 region is CASSSSGITLGEQYF. The CDR3 nucleotides read TGTGCCAGCAGCTCTAGCGGGATCACCTTAGGTGAGCAGTACTTC. The rearrangement links TRBV7-9 to TRBJ2-5, with 9 nucleotides matching TRBD2. J was trimmed by 11 bases and V by 4 bases; bases with no gene match: 14. This CDR3 contains 15 residues. The germline V gene has CDR1 SEHNR and CDR2 FQNEAQ (reference sequence).

The chain carries TRBV10-3 and TRBJ1-1; 7 nucleotides align to TRBD1. V lost 5 bases, J lost 0 bases, and 6 bases stayed unmatched. Germline-derived CDR1 and CDR2 are ENHRY and SYGVKD. The CDR3 is 15 residues long. CDR3 amino acids: CAISTRDRLNTEAFF. The CDR3 DNA sequence: TGTGCCATCAGTACCCGGGACAGACTGAACACTGAAGCTTTCTTT.

This clone was recorded a few times. The J gene is TRBJ1-1, the V gene TRBV6-5; D might be TRBD1 (6 bases). Trimming left V 0 bases short and J 0 bases short, with 11 bases between. Per the germline V gene, CDR1 is MNHEY and CDR2 is SVGAGI. The length of the CDR3 is 16 residues. CDR3 sequence (DNA): TGTGCCAGCAGTTACTCGAGGCAGGGGATGAACACTGAAGCTTTCTTT. Protein sequence: CASSYSRQGMNTEAFF.

The J gene is TRBJ2-1, the V gene TRBV2; weak D call: TRBD1 (5 bases). The CDR3 loop spans 15 amino acids. Trimming shortened V by 11 bases and J by 0 bases, and 17 bases separated the two germline ends. CDR1 SNHLY and CDR2 FYNNEI come from the germline V gene. The CDR3 here is CAGSSLGASYNEQFF. In DNA, the CDR3 is TGTGCCGGAAGCAGCCTAGGGGCCTCCTACAATGAGCAGTTCTTC.

The chain combines TRBV2 with TRBJ1-5; TRBD1 might be the D (5 bases). V lost 8 bases to trimming and J lost 5 bases, with 19 bases between them. This CDR3 is 15 amino acids long. The V gene's germline CDR1 is SNHLY and CDR2 FYNNEI. The CDR3 DNA follows: TGTGCCAGCCTGAGTTCGTCTGGGGGGGATCAGCCCCAGCATTTT. This codes for CASLSSSGGDQPQHF.

The genes are TRBV6-6 and TRBJ2-5; no firm D call. This CDR3 has 12 residues. Trimming pared 1 base from V and 5 bases from J, leaving 5 bases between. Per germline, CDR1 MNHNY and CDR2 SVGAGI (reference sequence). The CDR3 sequence: CASSYLRETQYF. Written as DNA, the CDR3 is TGTGCCAGCAGTTACTTGCGTGAGACCCAGTACTTC.

The chain recombines TRBV2 with TRBJ2-7, with 13 bases matching TRBD2. Germline V gene lookup returns CDR1 SNHLY and CDR2 FYNNEI. V trimming: 6 bases; J trimming: 5 bases; junction bases outside the gene matches: 7. This CDR3 region has 15 residues. CDR3 bases: TGTGCCAGCAGGACAGGGACTAGCGGGATCCACGAGCAGTACTTC. Its translation: CASRTGTSGIHEQYF.